Listed below are T cell receptor beta chains from one sample, sequenced in a study of cytomegalovirus exposure and HLA in healthy donors. The method was immunoSEQ multiplex PCR; TCRdb's version includes in-frame clones alone and lacks a portion of them. This sample yields under 150,000 clones, of which under 75% are seen a single time; 2% to 2.5% belongs to the top ten. Sequenced: PBMCs. These receptors were obtained from a woman aged 40 to 50 in good health and CMV-seronegative. Each CDR3 is given with its conserved first and last residue. A D gene is named only where the DNA matches it firmly. Clone size is not always given. Where it is, it says once, few, many or a class for expanded clones.

V gene	D gene	CDR3 length	clone size	J gene	CDR3 protein	CDR3 DNA
TRBV7-9	NA	13	NA	TRBJ1-1	CASSITGYTEAFF	TGTGCCAGTTCAATTACAGGCTACACTGAAGCTTTCTTT
TRBV27	NA	14	few	TRBJ2-1	CASSWGDSYNEQFF	TGTGCCAGCAGTTGGGGGGATTCCTACAATGAGCAGTTCTTC
TRBV27	TRBD2	17	NA	TRBJ2-1	CASSLLTSGGARYEQFF	TGTGCCAGCAGTTTATTAACTAGCGGGGGGGCGAGGTATGAGCAGTTCTTC
TRBV4-1	NA	14	NA	TRBJ1-5	CASSQVGGGGPQHF	TGCGCCAGCAGCCAAGTGGGGGGCGGGGGGCCCCAGCATTTT
TRBV5-1	TRBD2	17	NA	TRBJ2-5	CASSTGLAGGQRETQYF	TGCGCCAGCAGCACCGGACTAGCGGGGGGGCAACGGGAGACCCAGTACTTC
TRBV2	TRBD1	16	NA	TRBJ2-1	CASSEAIGTDYNEQFF	TGTGCCAGCAGTGAAGCCATAGGGACAGACTACAATGAGCAGTTCTTC
TRBV28	TRBD2	17	NA	TRBJ2-2	CASSFLGLAANTGELFF	TGTGCCAGCAGTTTCTTGGGACTAGCGGCGAACACCGGGGAGCTGTTTTTT
TRBV7-6	TRBD1	14	few	TRBJ1-2	CASSPDRAGYGYTF	TGTGCCAGCAGCCCCGACAGGGCCGGCTATGGCTACACCTTC
TRBV4-1	NA	14	few	TRBJ1-2	CASSQDVRGYGYTF	TGCGCCAGCAGCCAAGATGTGCGGGGCTATGGCTACACCTTC
TRBV10-2	TRBD1	13	NA	TRBJ2-2	CASSPTGAGELFF	TGCGCCAGCAGTCCGACAGGGGCCGGGGAGCTGTTTTTT
TRBV27	NA	13	once	TRBJ2-3	CASSLIITDTQYF	TGTGCCAGCAGTTTAATCATCACAGATACGCAGTATTTT
TRBV11-2	NA	15	NA	TRBJ1-4	CASSASQFSNEKLFF	TGTGCCAGCAGCGCATCACAATTTTCTAATGAAAAACTGTTTTTT
TRBV28	NA	12	few	TRBJ1-1	CASSLETGEAFF	TGTGCCAGCAGTTTAGAAACAGGCGAAGCTTTCTTT
TRBV4-1	NA	14	few	TRBJ1-2	CASSFDGETYGYTF	TGCGCCAGCAGTTTTGATGGGGAGACATATGGCTACACCTTC
TRBV7-6	NA	16	NA	TRBJ1-3	CASSLNAGSVGNTIYF	TGTGCCAGCAGCTTAAATGCTGGCTCTGTTGGAAACACCATATATTTT
TRBV5-1	TRBD1	15	NA	TRBJ1-6	CASSSLTGGESPLHF	TGCGCCAGCAGCTCGCTGACAGGGGGCGAATCACCCCTCCACTTT
TRBV7-8	NA	13	NA	TRBJ1-1	CASSSNMNTEAFF	TGTGCCAGCAGTTCTAATATGAACACTGAAGCTTTCTTT